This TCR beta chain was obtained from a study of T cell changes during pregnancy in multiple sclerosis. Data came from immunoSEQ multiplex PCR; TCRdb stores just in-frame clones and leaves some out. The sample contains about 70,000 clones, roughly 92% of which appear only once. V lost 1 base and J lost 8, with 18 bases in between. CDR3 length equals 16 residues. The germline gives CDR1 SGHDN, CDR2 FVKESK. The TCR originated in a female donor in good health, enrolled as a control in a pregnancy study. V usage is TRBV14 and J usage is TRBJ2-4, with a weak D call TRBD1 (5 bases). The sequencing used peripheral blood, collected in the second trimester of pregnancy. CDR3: CASSQVEGVRPDIQYF. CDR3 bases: TGTGCCAGCAGCCAAGTCGAAGGGGTCCGTCCCGACATTCAGTACTTC.